One T cell receptor (beta chain) is described in this entry. This sample was included in a study of shared clonotypes between healthy human individuals. The CDR3 loop spans 13 amino acids. Trimming took 2 bases from V and 6 from J, leaving 10 bases between them. CDR1 and CDR2 from the germline V gene are MNHEY and SVGAGI. The protocol was immunoSEQ multiplex PCR, while the TCRdb copy is restricted to in-frame clones and leaves out a portion. The data show 2 million or so clones, with about 95% seen just once and roughly 0.13% held by the top ten. Source material: naive CD4+ T cells sorted from blood. Stated subset: CD45RA+ positively selected. The clonotype was recovered from a young man in good health. This chain connects TRBV6-5 to TRBJ1-2; D gene unclear. The CDR3 nucleotides read TGTGCCAGCAGTTACCAATCAAGAGATGGCTACACCTTC. Translated, it gives CASSYQSRDGYTF.